These 4 T cell receptor beta chains were sequenced from one sample in a study of control samples from healthy donors and cancer patients. Method: immunoSEQ multiplex PCR; TCRdb's copy keeps in-frame clones and lacks some. This sample has some 64,000 clones, with around nine tenths found just once. Sequenced material: PBMCs. The receptors derive from a woman aged 45-65 years with colorectal cancer.

Regarding this clone: Other nucleotide sequences in the sample specify the same CDR3. This chain's CDR3 is CASSQYYGVGTEAFF. CDR3 coding DNA: TGCGCCAGCAGTCAATATTACGGGGTGGGTACTGAAGCTTTCTTT. The genes are TRBV23-1 and TRBJ1-1; D is unresolved. TRBV23-1 is labeled an ORF, and its function is uncertain. This CDR3 comprises 15 residues. Trimming took 1 base from V and 5 from J, leaving 14 bases between them.

This clone has just one count. The chain has TRBV5-6 and TRBJ2-2; 7 nucleotides align to TRBD2. From germline, CDR1 is SGHDT and CDR2 YYEEEE. The CDR3 loop spans 16 amino acids. The ends lost 1 base at V and 6 bases at J; junction bases unmatched: 9. CDR3 sequence reads: CASSLSVGGDAGELFF. The CDR3, as DNA: TGTGCCAGCAGCTTGTCTGTTGGGGGGGATGCCGGGGAGCTGTTTTTT. The full variable domain, its missing parts supplied by reference TRBV5-6 and TRBJ2-2, is DAGVTQSPTHLIKTRGQQVTLRCSPKSGHDTVSWYQQALGQGPQFIFQYYEEEERQRGNFPDRFSGHQFPNYSSELNVNALLLGDSALYLCASSLSVGGDAGELFFGEGSRLTVL.

V is TRBV2 and J is TRBJ2-5; unclear D gene. V lost 3 bases and J lost 4, with 12 bases in between. CDR1 and CDR2 from the germline V gene are SNHLY and FYNNEI. The length of the CDR3 is 14 residues. CDR3 in amino acids: CASSDYQTAETQYF. CDR3 nucleotides: TGTGCCAGCAGTGACTACCAAACCGCAGAGACCCAGTACTTC.

This clone was seen just once. The chain links TRBV12-5 to TRBJ2-7; TRBD1 might be the D (5 bases). Between the trimmed V and J ends, which lost 2 bases and 5 bases, there was a span of 16 bases. There are 15 residues in the CDR3. Germline assignment: CDR1 LGHNT and CDR2 FRNRAP. The CDR3 DNA reads as TGTGCTAGTGGTTTGTCCCGGACGGCAGGGAACGAGCAGTACTTC. Residues: CASGLSRTAGNEQYF.